A selection of T cell receptor beta chains follows, all from one sample in a study of OX40 agonist ivuxolimab in advanced cancers. Sequenced by immunoSEQ multiplex PCR; TCRdb stores in-frame clones only, minus some. The sample carries approximately 82,000 clones, around 94% recorded once. The sample consisted of CD4+ or CD8+ T cells sorted from blood, taken in a trial of the OX40 agonist ivuxolimab. These receptors originate from an adult with an advanced solid tumor such as melanoma, head and neck, liver or kidney cancer. The CDR3 runs from the conserved cysteine through the conserved F or W. Fields, in order: CDR3 DNA, CDR3 protein, clone size, D gene, J gene, V gene. A D gene is named only where the DNA matches it firmly. Size is omitted from some rows. Given values are once, few, many or a class for expanded clones.

TGTGCCAGTAGTATGTTAGGTAGCAATCAGCCCCAGCATTTT,CASSMLGSNQPQHF,.,.,TRBJ1-5,TRBV19
TGTGCCAGTAGTATCCAGTTGTACCAAGAGACCCAGTACTTC,CASSIQLYQETQYF,.,.,TRBJ2-5,TRBV19
TGTGCCAGCAGTGAATATAATCCGAGACGCGGCACAGATACGCAGTATTTT,CASSEYNPRRGTDTQYF,.,.,TRBJ2-3,TRBV25-1
TGTGCCAGCAGAATCGGGGGGGACACACCTGGGCCCAAAAACATTCAGTACTTC,CASRIGGDTPGPKNIQYF,.,TRBD2,TRBJ2-4,TRBV7-9
TGCGCCAGCAGCCAAGATTCCGGGGGCCCCGGTGAAAAACTGTTTTTT,CASSQDSGGPGEKLFF,once,.,TRBJ1-4,TRBV4-3
TGCGCCAGCAGCTTGGGGTCAGGGATGGGTTGGGGCACTGAAGCTTTCTTT,CASSLGSGMGWGTEAFF,.,.,TRBJ1-1,TRBV5-1
TGTGCCAGTAATTGGAACAACTATGGCTACACCTTC,CASNWNNYGYTF,.,.,TRBJ1-2,TRBV19
TGTGCCAGCAGCACGAGCGGGAGCTCCTACAATGAGCAGTTCTTC,CASSTSGSSYNEQFF,.,TRBD2,TRBJ2-1,TRBV9
TGCGCCAGCAGCCAAGAGGCTAGCGGGAGGAGCACCGGGGAGCTGTTTTTT,CASSQEASGRSTGELFF,.,TRBD2,TRBJ2-2,TRBV4-3
TGTGCCAGTAGACCAGACAGGGGAGGGATACGTGAGCAGTACTTC,CASRPDRGGIREQYF,.,.,TRBJ2-7,TRBV19
TGTGCCAGCAGCTTAGGGCGGGGGGCCCACAAACGTACGAACACCGGGGAGCTGTTTTTT,CASSLGRGAHKRTNTGELFF,once,TRBD2,TRBJ2-2,TRBV13
TGTGCCAGCAGTCTGTCCCCGAACACCGGGGAGCTGTTTTTT,CASSLSPNTGELFF,.,.,TRBJ2-2,TRBV25-1
TGTGCCAGTAGTATAGCGGGAGGGTCCAATGAGCAGTTCTTC,CASSIAGGSNEQFF,.,TRBD2,TRBJ2-1,TRBV19
TGCGCCAGCAGCCAACGACAGGTTGAAGGCTACACCTTC,CASSQRQVEGYTF,.,.,TRBJ1-2,TRBV4-3
TGTGCCAGCAGCTTAGGGGGGCGTCTCGAGCAGTACTTC,CASSLGGRLEQYF,.,.,TRBJ2-7,TRBV7-2